What follows describes a single T cell receptor (beta chain). The target of this receptor is not known. No quality values exist for individual bases; no much larger clone is one base distant. The data derive from a study of T cells in Graves' hyperthyroidism and ophthalmopathy (dated by TCRdb to between 2017 and 2020). In the study overall: Peripheral blood samples were taken at initial diagnosis, before any treatment was given. Prospective prediction of ophthalmopathy was tested in an independent validation cohort of approximately 19 hyperthyroidism patients and 15 to 17 patients who later progressed to ophthalmopathy. The 90 to 100 discovery patients were randomly divided into training and test sets at a 7:3 ratio. To identify distinguishing TCR V-J signatures, a discovery cohort of 100 patients was used, comprising under 45 with Graves' ophthalmopathy and approximately 57 with stable Graves' hyperthyroidism. Thyroid tissue and blood T-cell repertoires from about six Graves' hyperthyroidism patients were also compared in the study. Once sampling was done, hyperthyroidism patients were given methimazole at a starting dose of 30 mg daily, whereas ophthalmopathy patients were given high-dose intravenous methylprednisolone. The paper describes TCR Vbeta CDR3 sequencing of 135 peripheral blood samples, made up of 43 ophthalmopathy patients, approximately 76 hyperthyroidism patients and about 17 progressor patients.

The germline V gene (reference sequence) gives CDR1 as LNHDA and CDR2 as SQIVND. V drops 6 bases and J drops 4 bases, leaving 16 bases in between. From cysteine to phenylalanine, the CDR3 is 15 amino acids long. Of all the DNA, just the CDR3 is kept, 45 bases in frame from base 1. Here is what the overall study found, with its caveats: Most expanded thyroid clonotypes (frequency above 0.001) were also found in blood, which suggests that blood repertoires may mirror thyroid immune responses. In validation, the model predicted progression to ophthalmopathy a median of 6.5 months before onset, with 65% to 71% sensitivity and about 75% specificity. A model built on a 13 V-J signature distinguished ophthalmopathy from stable hyperthyroidism, reaching roughly 88% sensitivity and under 84% specificity in cross-validation and 80%/75% in testing. No statistical method was used to set the sample size in advance, and investigators knew the group allocation.

TCR beta CDR3 regions were amplified from RNA transcripts. The TCR CDR3 was subjected to a first round of RT-PCR using the HTBI primer set and the Qiagen OneStep RT-PCR kit. Libraries were constructed in a second round of multiplex PCR, after which size selection and purification were performed. Paired-end sequencing of the libraries was performed with 100 bp reads on an Illumina HiSeq2000. Under the source paper's analysis protocol: SOAPnuke was used to process the raw data, with reads discarded if the reads contained adapters or uncalled bases, had a mean Phred below 15, or lacked an exact constant-primer or identifier match. COPE v1.2.5 was used to merge high-quality paired reads, and clonotypes were defined as unique nucleotide sequences. MiTCR v1.1 was used to align clonotypes to the IMGT TRBV, TRBD and TRBJ reference segments. The analysis was restricted to V-J combinations with a frequency above 0.0001, which together covered roughly 99% of the repertoires. A TCS score was defined as the ratio of F50 (clonal expansion) to E x V (chaos), with BLOSUM62-based TCRdist applied between CDR3 peptides within each V-J. Welch's t-statistics and random forest reduced just over 500 V-J features to 13, which were used in a naive Bayes classifier (R e1071). Through fastp at Q25 and MiXCR, TCRdb rebuilt clones from the public reads, retaining in-frame beta chains. Here each entry gathers all rows of one CDR3 protein and keeps the most common genes and DNA. These V and J calls derive from TCRdb rather than the authors' analysis. This sample lists roughly 700,000 distinct CDR3 sequences; around 15% were detected once. In total, the top ten clones hold 10% of the sample.

A patient counted as having stable Graves' hyperthyroidism if no progression to ophthalmopathy occurred over 18 months of follow-up. The hyperthyroidism patients were between 18 and 65 years old and newly diagnosed, with a disease duration of less than 2 months. Patients with uncontrolled infections, other autoimmune diseases, pregnancy or lactation were excluded. Diagnoses relied on clinical symptoms, serum thyroxine and TRAb, thyroid ultrasound and orbital computed tomography. PBMCs were separated from 7.5 to 10 ml of fresh peripheral blood using Ficoll-Paque density gradient centrifugation. Trizol reagent was used to extract total RNA, and RNA quality was then checked on an Agilent 2100 Bioanalyzer.

The origin of this receptor is a young woman with Graves' hyperthyroidism. The chain is assembled from TRBV19 and TRBJ1-5; matching of 5 bases hints at TRBD1 as the D gene. Sequenced sample: blood. Here is the DNA: TGTGCCAGTAGCCATATGGTGGGGCCGAATCAGCCCCAGCATTTT. It is translated as CASSHMVGPNQPQHF.